This T cell receptor beta chain was sequenced in a study of cytomegalovirus exposure and HLA in healthy donors. CDR3 size: 15 residues. Germline CDR1 reads SGHNT; CDR2 reads YENEEA. V shed 5 bases and J shed 0 bases, with 13 bases lying between them. The PCR employed 60 Vbeta primers together with 13 Jbeta primers. Here immunoSEQ multiplex PCR was the method, and the copy in TCRdb shows in-frame clones only, minus some. The sample lists roughly 200,000 clones, roughly four fifths occurring once. The clonotype was recovered from a woman aged 40 to 55 in good health and CMV-seronegative. The V gene is TRBV11-3, the J gene TRBJ1-1; weak D call: TRBD1 (5 bases). Sequencing was done on a sample of PBMCs. In DNA form, the CDR3 reads TGTGCCAGCAGCCCGGGGGGGTCCGTGAACACTGAAGCTTTCTTT. This codes for CASSPGGSVNTEAFF.